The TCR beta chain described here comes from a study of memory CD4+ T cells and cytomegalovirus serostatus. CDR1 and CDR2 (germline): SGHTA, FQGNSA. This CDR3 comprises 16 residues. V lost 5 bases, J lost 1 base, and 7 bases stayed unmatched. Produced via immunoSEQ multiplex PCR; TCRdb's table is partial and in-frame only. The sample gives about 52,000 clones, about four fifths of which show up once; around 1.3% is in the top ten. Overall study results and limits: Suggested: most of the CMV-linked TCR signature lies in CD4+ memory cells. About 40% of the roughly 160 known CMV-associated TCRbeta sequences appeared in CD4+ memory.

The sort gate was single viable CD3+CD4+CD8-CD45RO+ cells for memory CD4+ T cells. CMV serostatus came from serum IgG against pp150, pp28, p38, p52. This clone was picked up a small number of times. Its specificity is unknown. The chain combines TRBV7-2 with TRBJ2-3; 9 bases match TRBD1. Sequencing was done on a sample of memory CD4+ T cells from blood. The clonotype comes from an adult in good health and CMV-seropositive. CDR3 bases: TGTGCCAGCAGCCTGAACAGGGGGCGGGGCACAGATACGCAGTATTTT. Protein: CASSLNRGRGTDTQYF.